This record covers a single T cell receptor (beta chain). These data originate in a study of blood T cell repertoires in COVID-19. Study-level information: Sites across the United States, Italy and Spain contributed samples from acute and convalescent COVID-19.

The data were produced by immunoSEQ multiplex PCR, yet TCRdb's version contains in-frame clones alone and is incomplete. This repertoire shows about 130,000 clones, about 91% found once; its top ten account for around 10%. Germline CDR1 is MDHEN and CDR2 is SYDVKM. The CDR3 length is 19 residues. V trimming: 5 bases; J trimming: 3 bases; junction bases outside the gene matches: 14. The receptor was derived from a man in his forties or fifties with acute or convalescent COVID-19. The gene calls are TRBV28 and TRBJ1-3, with 12 bases aligning to TRBD1. Sequencing was carried out using peripheral blood. DNA for the CDR3: TGTGCCAGCAGTGGCCGGGACAGGGGGCGTCCGGTCTTTGGAAACACCATATATTTT. Protein: CASSGRDRGRPVFGNTIYF.